This T cell receptor (beta chain) was profiled in a study of OX40 agonist ivuxolimab in advanced cancers. Across the study: Previous treatment with anti-PD-1, anti-PD-L1 or anti-CTLA-4 therapy was allowed; 35% to 50% had received some. General study points: Low normalized T-cell clonal expansion also characterized some of the nonresponders. CD8+ T cells (on average) carried more expanded clones than CD4+ T cells.

The CDR3 has 15 residues. The ends lost 3 bases at V and 2 bases at J; junction bases unmatched: 7. CDR1 MDHEN and CDR2 SYDVKM come from the germline V gene. The repertoire was sequenced with immunoSEQ multiplex PCR; TCRdb's copy has only in-frame clones and lacks some. Of tens of thousands of clones in the sample, 85% to 90% were seen once. In regard to this clone: Its antigen is still unknown.

The TCR comes from an adult with an advanced solid tumor such as melanoma, head and neck, liver or kidney cancer. Sequenced here: CD4+ or CD8+ T cells sorted from blood, sampled in a trial of the OX40 agonist ivuxolimab. The chain couples TRBV28 to TRBJ2-7; 7 nucleotides align to TRBD1. The DNA for the CDR3 is TGTGCCAGCAGTTTGGCACAGGGGCTGACCTACGAGCAGTACTTC. Its protein is CASSLAQGLTYEQYF. Full variable domain (rest looked up from reference TRBV28 and TRBJ2-7): DVKVTQSSRYLVKRTGEKVFLECVQDMDHENMFWYRQDPGLGLRLIYFSYDVKMKEKGDIPEGYSVSREKKERFSLILESASTNQTSMYLCASSLAQGLTYEQYFGPGTRLTVT.